The source of this TCR beta chain is a study of cytomegalovirus exposure and HLA in healthy donors (dated by TCRdb to 2016 to 2017). Looking at the study overall: An earlier analysis of roughly 500 of the donors reported 276 Gb of sequence data and 100 million to 140 million unique TCR beta sequences from around 200 million T cells. To predict cytomegalovirus infection status, the study combined high-throughput TCR immunosequencing, statistical association of individual TCRs with disease status, and machine learning. The later analysis used no new phenotypic data to find candidate immune exposures, relying instead on TCR beta sequences and their occurrence across donors. Approximately 310 gigabases of sequencing data and roughly 80 million unique TCR sequences made up an early release that covered approximately 650 HLA-typed donors. The study was designed to test whether signatures of past pathogen exposure could be identified by cataloging public T cell receptors. Both class I and class II loci were covered by HLA typing, at four-digit resolution. To decide whether each TCR beta V gene segment behaved as functional or pseudogenic, an earlier analysis of some 540 of the donors relied on high-throughput TCR beta sequencing. Of the roughly 400 genotyped donors, 75% to 85% were placed in the genetic ancestry cluster associated with self-reported Caucasian donors. Among roughly 400 genotyped donors of the cohort, an average of roughly 230,000 unique TCR beta nucleotide sequences was sequenced per donor, of which 15% to 20% were non-productive. In a later genetic analysis, genome-wide SNP genotypes for about 65% of the roughly 700 donors were used, and that subset was treated as a discovery cohort. Donor age, sex, ethnicity and CMV serostatus were collected together with the repertoire data. Using immunosequencing, the study profiled T cell repertoires from 550 to 750 subjects and related those repertoires to cytomegalovirus serostatus. In a later analysis, previously published TCR beta repertoires from 600 to 850 donors were re-analyzed and high-resolution HLA genotyping was added so that TCR occurrence patterns could be studied. In addition to the first cohort of 650 to 800 subjects, a separate validation cohort of approximately 120 different subjects was used. Typing coverage differed by locus: A, B, C, DRB1 and DQB1 were typed in roughly 629-630 donors, DQA1 in about 550, DPA1 in some 600, and DPB1 in 450 to 480. Because of strong linkage in the cohort, 4 to 6 DR-DQ haplotypes were treated as single units for association and clustering. Every repertoire in the discovery cohort had been generated on one and the same sequencing platform. Paper-wide results and their limitations: According to a later analysis, parvovirus B19, influenza, CMV and Epstein-Barr virus appeared linked to several top co-occurrence clusters. In a later analysis, TCR association rates were found to vary across HLA loci, with the most associated TCRs seen for DRB1 alleles and the fewest for HLA-C alleles. According to the authors, the approach could potentially be generalized to other disease states and immunological phenotypes. The study gave a list of around 170 TCR beta chains associated with cytomegalovirus. When HLA alleles, especially DR and DQ, strongly co-occurred, TCR associations were difficult to assign to individual alleles. A cluster of highly shared sequence variants was judged likely to represent a technical artifact of the sequencing pipeline. Some 16 rarely observed V segments, including chromosome 9 orphons, were excluded from the earlier analysis of some 590 of the donors because counts were too low. The classifier was reported to diagnose cytomegalovirus status with high specificity and sensitivity in both the original cohort and the validation cohort. While some public TCRs were present in many individuals, most TCR sequences turned up only very rarely across donors. In a later analysis, 16,951 TCR beta sequences were associated with specific HLA alleles at a false discovery rate of 0.05. A later analysis found that most CMV-associated TCR beta chains appeared HLA-restricted, with HLA associations seemingly driven largely by CMV exposure. Because some donors lacked HLA typing at each locus, the association tests relied only on the typed subset. In this cohort, only TCR beta chains were sequenced, and detectable features were limited by the absence of alpha or paired-chain data. Sequencing depth was assumed to be roughly uniform across donors in the presence/absence analyses, though that assumption may not hold. Three of the identified cytomegalovirus-associated TCR beta chains were confirmed in vitro to be specific for cytomegalovirus antigens. A further reported finding was that TCR beta sequences accurately predicted the HLA-A and HLA-B alleles for most subjects in the first cohort. The 87-base-pair reads could not distinguish some IMGT-functional V segments, including TRBV6-2 and TRBV6-3, so those segments were excluded. A later genetic analysis reported fewer N-insertions in productive TCRs among donors in an Asian-associated ancestry cluster than the roughly 700-donor mean. The only immune exposure information available for the cohort was CMV serostatus. An association between a missense DCLRE1C variant and V-gene and J-gene trimming of TCR beta chains was found in a later genetic analysis and replicated in an independent cohort. A later analysis found that HLA-associated TCR beta chains were more clonally expanded and had lower generation probabilities than equally common non-associated chains. Correlated functional status among segregating V segments might reflect linkage disequilibrium, but an unknown experimental factor could not be ruled out. In an earlier analysis of under 600 of the donors, most TCR beta V segments were observed in productive rearrangements about 87% or about 30% of the time, broadly matching IMGT annotations.

Library generation was performed with the immunoSEQ multiplex PCR assay. For the multiplex PCR, a mixture combining 60 forward primers for TCR Vbeta segments and 13 reverse primers for TCR Jbeta segments was used. Amplification of the CDR3 region of rearranged TCR beta genes was performed with a multiplex PCR assay on genomic DNA. The Illumina HiSeq System was used to sequence the amplified TCR beta libraries as 87-base-pair reads. Per the authors' processing: A later analysis counted approximately 84 million unique TCR beta chains across the 666 repertoires, and 9.5 million to 11 million of these chains were shared by at least two donors. A nearest-neighbor algorithm error-corrected the raw reads and collapsed the reads into unique sequences, merging closely related sequences to remove PCR and sequencing errors. Alignment of CDR3 sequences to IMGT reference sequences was used to assign V, D and J gene segments. For a sequence to be retained, a match of at least six nucleotides to both a V gene segment and a J gene segment was required. A rearrangement counted as productive if the CDR3 had no stop codons and remained in frame with V and J, and every other rearrangement counted as non-productive. Following IMGT convention, CDR3 was defined as the stretch from the second conserved V-encoded cysteine up to the conserved J-encoded phenylalanine. The earlier analysis of about 620 of the donors excluded sequences that lacked an unambiguous match to a single V gene segment. An earlier analysis of several hundred of the donors called V segments functional above 56.7% productive rearrangements and segregating when the between-donor standard deviation exceeded 5%. A statistical classification framework was built for diagnosing cytomegalovirus status from the catalog of TCR beta chain sequences. In a later analysis, TCR nucleotide sequences were compared against IMGT/GENE-DB human TR gene sequences so that V and J genes could be assigned. Using the TCRdist pipeline, a later analysis assigned CDR3 sequences along with most-parsimonious VDJ recombination scenarios. In a later analysis, each TCR beta chain was defined by its CDR3 amino acid sequence together with its V-gene family, and reads lacking a unique V-gene family were excluded. To address suspected cross-contamination and a sequencing artifact, a later analysis removed roughly 580 highly shared, low-generation-probability nucleotide sequences. For each public chain, a later analysis derived a clonal expansion index from normalized ranks of inferred template counts within each repertoire. Generation probabilities in a later analysis came from a VDJ recombination model fitted to out-of-frame rearrangements, and those results were checked against IGoR. A later analysis scored TCR-TCR, TCR-HLA and TCR-CMV co-occurrence with hypergeometric tests, applying a repertoire-size bias correction to TCR pairs. In a later analysis, false discovery rates were estimated by permuting HLA or CMV assignments 20 times. In a later analysis, co-occurring TCRs were grouped with DBSCAN, and TCRdist sequence similarity was added when clustering was performed within HLA-allele-positive subsets. Repertoires with fewer than 30,000 or more than 120,000 public chains, plus five repertoires with anomalous nucleotide sharing, were excluded from co-occurrence clustering. Imported from immuneACCESS, the table was reduced by TCRdb to in-frame sequences with V and J called. These copies leave out some clones; in studies compared against another copy, an unresolved V gene accounts for under half, and the cause of the remainder is not known. Clone size and the V and J calls come from that table; the DNA yielded D and trimming. Here the sample has 160,000 or so clones; roughly 89% occur a single time. The ten largest account for 0.7% to 1% of the sample.

To note about this clone: The antigen it binds to is not known. No quality values exist for individual bases; no much larger clone is one base distant.

The cohort consisted of 650 to 700 healthy bone marrow donors. Cohort members were all nominally healthy when sampled, although unrecorded immune exposures were likely present. The donor was CMV seronegative and belonged to the group of over 350 seronegative cohort members. A peripheral blood sample was collected from each donor, and TCR beta sequencing was performed on peripheral blood mononuclear cells. The Qiagen DNeasy Blood Extraction Kit was used to extract genomic DNA from the blood cell samples. V is cut back by 5 bases and J by 8 bases, with 8 bases in the junction unmatched. The CDR3 holds 16 amino acids from the cysteine to the phenylalanine. Only the CDR3 DNA stays, 48 bases, in frame from base 1. According to the germline V gene, CDR1 reads MDHEN and CDR2 reads SYDVKM.

The source of this sequence is a woman in her twenties or thirties in good health and CMV-seronegative. Sequencing was done on a sample of PBMCs. The rearranged chain carries TRBV28 and TRBJ2-1, with 14 bases aligning to TRBD2. The nucleotides read TGTGCCAGCAGTCGGGGGGGACTAGCGGGAGTTCATGAGCAGTTCTTC. The resulting protein is CASSRGGLAGVHEQFF.